The next 19 T cell receptor beta chains were all read from a single sample in a study of blood T cell repertoires in COVID-19. Profiling relied on immunoSEQ multiplex PCR, and the TCRdb table lists in-frame clones only, not all of them. The repertoire has some 220,000 clones, about 83% of them found once; the top ten carry around 5.2%. Sequenced material: peripheral blood. Receptors originate from a human donor in a cohort sampled during active COVID-19.

This clone was observed a handful of times. The V call is TRBV10-1, the J call TRBJ2-7; TRBD1 agrees at 11 bases. The CDR3 consists of 15 residues. Unmatched junction bases numbered 6, after V lost 5 bases and J lost 3 bases. Germline V gives CDR1 WNHNN, CDR2 SYGVQD (reference sequence). CDR3 residues: CASSPGQGVIYEQYF. CDR3 coding DNA: TGCGCCAGCAGTCCGGGACAGGGGGTGATCTACGAGCAGTACTTC.

V usage is TRBV19 and J usage is TRBJ1-4; TRBD1 is a possible D gene (6 bases). The CDR3 totals 15 residues. Germline assignment: CDR1 LNHDA and CDR2 SQIVND (reference sequence). Trimming removed 4 bases from V and 5 bases from J, with 14 bases in between. For the CDR3, the DNA is TGTGCCAGTAGTACGGTACAGGGAAGGAATGAAAAACTGTTTTTT. Its protein product is CASSTVQGRNEKLFF. The full variable domain, completed using reference TRBV19 and TRBJ1-4, is DGGITQSPKYLFRKEGQNVTLSCEQNLNHDAMYWYRQDPGQGLRLIYYSQIVNDFQKGDIAEGYSVSREKKESFPLTVTSAQKNPTAFYLCASSTVQGRNEKLFFGSGTQLSVL.

The rearrangement joins TRBV5-6 to TRBJ1-1; 8 positions agree with TRBD1. CDR3 length equals 15 residues. Germline V gene sequence: CDR1 SGHDT, CDR2 YYEEEE. Trimming cost V 2 bases and J 2 bases; bases outside gene matches: 5. The CDR3 DNA is TGTGCCAGCAGCTTCGGGACAGGAGATAACACTGAAGCTTTCTTT. This translates into CASSFGTGDNTEAFF.

The chain couples TRBV5-1 to TRBJ1-2; TRBD1 is a possible D gene (6 bases). Looked up from germline, CDR1 is SGHRS and CDR2 is YFSETQ. V lost 0 bases to trimming and J lost 4 bases, with 13 bases between them. CDR3 length: 15 amino acids. Here the CDR3 DNA reads TGCGCCAGCAGCTTGGCGGGGGGCCGAGGCTATGGCTACACCTTC. Its translation: CASSLAGGRGYGYTF.

The chain carries TRBV15 and TRBJ2-2, with 7 bases lining up with TRBD1. With V trimmed by 0 bases and J by 4 bases, 8 bases remained unmatched. Germline CDR1 LNHNV, CDR2 YYDKDF (reference sequence). This CDR3 contains 17 residues. CDR3: CATSRDVRQGRTGELFF. In DNA, the CDR3 is TGTGCCACCAGCAGAGATGTGAGACAGGGCCGCACCGGGGAGCTGTTTTTT.

V usage is TRBV3-1 (or the pseudogene TRBV3-2) and J usage is TRBJ1-2; 9 nucleotides agree with TRBD1. Germline-derived CDR1 and CDR2 are LGHDT and YNNKEL (reference sequence). The CDR3 is 17 residues long. Trimming at V came to 1 base and at J to 8 bases, leaving 14 bases not matched to a gene. The CDR3 coding sequence is TGTGCCAGCAGCCAAGTAACAGGGGGCGCAGGACGGTACGGCTACACCTTC. Translated, it gives CASSQVTGGAGRYGYTF.

The V and J genes are TRBV7-2 and TRBJ1-2; 11 bases are a match to TRBD1. This CDR3 spans 12 amino acids. Trimming took 4 bases from V and 8 from J; bases not matched to a gene: 0. Germline V lookup: CDR1 SGHTA, CDR2 FQGNSA. This CDR3 reads CASSWTGGGYTF. In DNA form, the CDR3 reads TGTGCCAGCAGCTGGACAGGGGGCGGCTACACCTTC. Full variable domain (remainder filled in from reference TRBV7-2 and TRBJ1-2): GAGVSQSPSNKVTEKGKDVELRCDPISGHTALYWYRQSLGQGLEFLIYFQGNSAPDKSGLPSDRFSAERTGGSVSTLTIQRTQQEDSAVYLCASSWTGGGYTFGSGTRLTVV.

The gene calls are TRBV28 and TRBJ2-3, with D perhaps TRBD1 (6 bases). Germline CDR1 MDHEN, CDR2 SYDVKM. CDR3 length: 11 amino acids. The V end lost 11 bases, the J end lost 1 base, and 7 bases lay between the germline ends. In DNA form, the CDR3 reads TGTGCCTGGGGGCGCACAGATACGCAGTATTTT. Translated: CAWGRTDTQYF.

The chain employs TRBV11-2 and TRBJ2-7, with 9 bases aligning to TRBD1. CDR1 SGHAT and CDR2 FQNNGV come from the germline V gene. J was trimmed by 3 bases and V by 5 bases; bases with no gene match: 11. There are 16 residues in the CDR3. CDR3 in amino acids: CASSPVQGQGRYEQYF. The CDR3, as DNA: TGTGCCAGCAGCCCGGTCCAGGGACAGGGTCGCTACGAGCAGTACTTC.

The chain employs TRBV7-9 and TRBJ1-5; TRBD1 aligns across 8 bases. V lost 6 bases and J lost 6; bases outside the gene matches: 10. Germline V CDR1 and CDR2: SEHNR, FQNEAQ (reference sequence). The CDR3 runs to 15 residues. CDR3 sequence (DNA): TGTGCCAGCAGTTATTCGACAGGGGTGGGTCAGCCCCAGCATTTT. It specifies CASSYSTGVGQPQHF.

J is TRBJ2-1 and V is TRBV3-1 (or the pseudogene TRBV3-2), with 11 bases that match TRBD1. CDR3 length: 15 residues. The germline CDR1 and CDR2 sequences are LGHDT and YNNKEL (reference sequence). V lost 4 bases, J lost 5 bases, and 4 bases stayed unmatched. CDR3 bases: TGTGCCAGCAGCCTTCGGACAGGGGGCAACAATGAGCAGTTCTTC. As protein: CASSLRTGGNNEQFF.

The chain employs TRBV6-1 and TRBJ1-6; TRBD1 agrees at 8 bases. The CDR3 loop spans 18 amino acids. Trimming cost V 2 bases and J 3 bases; bases outside gene matches: 9. CDR1 is MNHNS and CDR2 is SASEGT in the germline V gene. Written as DNA, the CDR3 is TGTGCCAGCAGTGAAAAGCCGGCAGGGGGCGACTATAATTCACCCCTCCACTTT. Translation gives CASSEKPAGGDYNSPLHF.

The chain is built from TRBV7-2 and TRBJ2-1, with D perhaps TRBD2 (5 bases). V gave up 3 bases and J gave up 0 bases, with 18 bases separating them. The CDR3 is 18 residues long. The germline CDR1 and CDR2 sequences are SGHTA and FQGNSA. The CDR3 sequence is CASSFPIGLISSYNEQFF. Written as DNA, the CDR3 is TGTGCCAGCAGCTTCCCCATTGGACTGATAAGCTCCTACAATGAGCAGTTCTTC. Variable domain in full (rest from reference TRBV7-2 and TRBJ2-1): GAGVSQSPSNKVTEKGKDVELRCDPISGHTALYWYRQSLGQGLEFLIYFQGNSAPDKSGLPSDRFSAERTGGSVSTLTIQRTQQEDSAVYLCASSFPIGLISSYNEQFFGPGTRLTVL.

The chain combines TRBV27 with TRBJ2-7, with 12 nucleotides matching TRBD2. Trimming cost V 4 bases and J 2 bases; bases outside gene matches: 6. The V gene's germline CDR1 is MNHEY and CDR2 SMNVEV (reference sequence). The CDR3 covers 16 residues. The CDR3 reads CASSSILAGGPYEQYF. Written as DNA, the CDR3 is TGTGCCAGCAGTTCAATACTAGCGGGAGGACCCTACGAGCAGTACTTC.

This clone was detected only a few times. The J gene is TRBJ1-6, the V gene TRBV28, with D perhaps matching TRBD1 (5 bases). The CDR3 spans 15 residues. The germline V gene has CDR1 MDHEN and CDR2 SYDVKM. Trimming removed 3 bases from V and 7 bases from J, with 13 bases in between. The CDR3 nucleotides are TGTGCCAGCAGTTTCCCCTTAGGGGTAAATTCACCCCTCCACTTT. As protein: CASSFPLGVNSPLHF.

V usage is TRBV7-3 and J usage is TRBJ2-7; tentatively, D is TRBD1 (6 bases). Trimming pared 4 bases from V and 6 bases from J, leaving 10 bases between. The germline V gene encodes CDR1 SGHTA and CDR2 FQGTGA. The CDR3 spans 12 residues. CDR3 residues: CASSSLGGEQYF. CDR3 DNA sequence: TGTGCCAGCAGCTCCCTAGGGGGCGAGCAGTACTTC.

The rearrangement links TRBV7-2 to TRBJ1-1; the D gene is possibly TRBD1 (5 bases). V gave up 1 base and J gave up 4 bases, with 16 bases separating them. The CDR3 length is 16 residues. The germline V gene has CDR1 SGHTA and CDR2 FQGNSA. This CDR3 reads CASSLDPGLGCTEAFF. CDR3 nucleotides: TGTGCCAGCAGCTTAGACCCAGGGCTGGGTTGCACTGAAGCTTTCTTT.

The table lists this clone with a count of one. CDR3 coding DNA: TGTGCCAGCAGTTACGACAGAGCTAATGAAAAACTGTTTTTT. As protein: CASSYDRANEKLFF. The gene calls are TRBV6-5 and TRBJ1-4, with a tentative D call TRBD1 (5 bases). The V gene lost 2 bases and the J gene lost 3 bases, with 7 bases spanning the gap. Per the germline V gene, CDR1 is MNHEY and CDR2 is SVGAGI. The CDR3 is 14 residues long.

The V gene is TRBV13, the J gene TRBJ2-2, with 9 bases identical to TRBD2. The CDR3 length is 16 residues. Trimming removed 6 bases from V and 5 bases from J; junction bases left unmatched: 10. In germline, CDR1 is PRHDT, CDR2 FYEKMQ (reference sequence). The CDR3, as DNA: TGTGCCAGCAGGAGACTAGCGGAGGGGGGGACCGGGGAGCTGTTTTTT. Amino acid sequence: CASRRLAEGGTGELFF.